These T cell receptor beta chains were read from a single sample in a study of human T cells and chemical hapten exposure. TCRdb redid the calling of the 5' RACE reads with MiXCR, one entry per CDR3 protein. Of about 140,000 distinct CDR3 sequences listed, around 4.1% are singletons. These receptor sequences come from a female donor in good health. Each CDR3 is given with its conserved first and last residue. The D gene is left open where the match is weak. Rows may omit the clone size; those that give it use once, few, many or a size class.

D gene,clone size,V gene,J gene,CDR3 protein,CDR3 DNA
-,many,TRBV28,TRBJ2-4,CASRGGADKNIQYF,TGTGCCAGCAGGGGGGGGGCTGACAAAAACATTCAGTACTTC
TRBD1,many,TRBV5-1,TRBJ2-7,CASSLSPQGARYEQYF,TGCGCCAGCAGCTTGAGCCCCCAGGGGGCGCGCTACGAGCAGTACTTC
TRBD1,-,TRBV20-1,TRBJ2-3,CSAASPRGRSWDTQYF,TGCAGTGCGGCCAGCCCCAGGGGGCGAAGTTGGGATACGCAGTATTTT
-,-,TRBV20-1,TRBJ2-3,CSNSKTSTDTQYF,TGCAGTAACAGCAAAACTAGCACAGATACGCAGTATTTT
-,many,TRBV4-3,TRBJ1-5,CASSLPTMGEQNFKRNQPQHF,TGCGCCAGCAGCCTACCGACTATGGGGGAACAGAACTTTAAACGGAATCAGCCCCAGCATTTT
-,many,TRBV16,TRBJ2-1,CASSQNPNNEQFF,TGTGCCAGCAGCCAAAATCCCAACAATGAGCAGTTCTTC
-,few,TRBV4-2,TRBJ1-1,CASSHRGGEEPEAFF,TGTGCCAGCAGCCATAGAGGAGGGGAGGAACCTGAAGCTTTCTTT
-,-,TRBV27,TRBJ1-1,CASSFAFMNTEAFF,TGTGCCAGCAGTTTCGCATTTATGAACACTGAAGCTTTCTTT
-,many,TRBV28,TRBJ2-3,CASSSRAVTDTQYF,TGTGCCAGCAGTTCTAGAGCGGTTACAGATACGCAGTATTTT
-,many,TRBV7-2,TRBJ1-5,CASSLDFRSGQPQHF,TGTGCCAGCAGCTTAGACTTCCGATCAGGTCAGCCCCAGCATTTT
-,few,TRBV12-3/TRBV12-4,TRBJ1-6,CASSSDPGGSSPLHF,TGTGCCAGCAGTTCCGACCCTGGTGGTAGTTCACCCCTCCACTTT
-,many,TRBV7-2,TRBJ2-7,CASSSGPVLEQYF,TGTGCCAGCAGCTCCGGGCCCGTCCTAGAGCAGTACTTC
-,many,TRBV9,TRBJ2-3,CASSVGRLVTDTQYF,TGTGCCAGCAGCGTAGGTCGGCTAGTCACAGATACGCAGTATTTT
-,many,TRBV2,TRBJ2-1,CASSVYNEQFF,TGTGCCAGCAGCGTTTACAATGAGCAGTTCTTC
-,few,TRBV6-2/TRBV6-3,TRBJ2-7,CASSRPPWRSAYEQYF,TGTGCCAGCAGTCGCCCCCCTTGGAGGTCGGCCTACGAGCAGTACTTC
-,-,TRBV28,TRBJ2-7,CASSETGRSYEQYF,TGTGCCAGCAGTGAAACAGGCCGCTCCTACGAGCAGTACTTC
-,many,TRBV27,TRBJ2-1,CASRKPNNNEQFF,TGTGCCAGCCGGAAACCGAATAACAATGAGCAGTTCTTC
-,few,TRBV28,TRBJ1-4,CASMRESEKLFF,TGTGCCAGCATGAGGGAGAGTGAAAAACTGTTTTTT
-,many,TRBV5-5,TRBJ2-7,CASSSAWTTYEQYF,TGTGCCAGCAGCTCCGCCTGGACCACCTACGAGCAGTACTTC
-,many,TRBV12-3/TRBV12-4,TRBJ2-4,CASSFRSLAKNIQYF,TGTGCCAGCAGTTTTCGATCCCTAGCCAAAAACATTCAGTACTTC
TRBD1,many,TRBV5-1,TRBJ1-6,CASSPTGGKNSPLHF,TGCGCCAGCAGCCCGACAGGGGGAAAGAATTCACCCCTCCACTTT
-,few,TRBV13,TRBJ2-3,CASSPPGLRRTDTQYF,TGTGCCAGCAGCCCCCCCGGACTCCGTAGAACAGATACGCAGTATTTT
-,many,TRBV20-1,TRBJ2-2,CSARDYRGGGELFF,TGCAGTGCTAGAGATTACAGGGGGGGCGGGGAGCTGTTTTTT
TRBD1,many,TRBV4-2,TRBJ1-5,CASSQETGGINQPQHF,TGTGCCAGCAGCCAAGAAACAGGGGGCATCAATCAGCCCCAGCATTTT
TRBD2,many,TRBV7-2,TRBJ2-1,CASSSTGGAAYNEQFF,TGTGCCAGCAGCTCGACGGGGGGGGCCGCCTACAATGAGCAGTTCTTC
-,many,TRBV6-5,TRBJ2-5,CASSYSKVRVETQYF,TGTGCCAGCAGTTACTCGAAGGTCCGAGTAGAGACCCAGTACTTC
TRBD1,many,TRBV12-3/TRBV12-4,TRBJ2-5,CASSPTGGEETQYF,TGTGCCAGCAGTCCGACAGGGGGCGAAGAGACCCAGTACTTC
-,many,TRBV7-9,TRBJ1-3,CASSLDSSGRTIYF,TGTGCCAGCAGCTTAGATTCTTCTGGTAGGACCATATATTTT
-,many,TRBV6-5,TRBJ2-5,CASSRNVRGQETQYF,TGTGCCAGCAGTCGAAACGTCAGGGGCCAAGAGACCCAGTACTTC
-,-,TRBV24-1,TRBJ1-4,CATSDTRGPARKLFF,TGTGCCACCAGTGACACCCGCGGCCCCGCAAGAAAACTGTTTTTT
-,many,TRBV20-1,TRBJ1-1,CSARGQPNTEAFF,TGCAGTGCCCGAGGACAGCCGAACACTGAAGCTTTCTTT
TRBD2,many,TRBV14,TRBJ2-1,CASSQDSASGGVHNEQFF,TGTGCCAGCAGCCAAGATTCGGCTAGCGGGGGGGTACACAATGAGCAGTTCTTC
TRBD2,few,TRBV9,TRBJ2-7,CASSAGLAGTWQYF,TGTGCCAGCAGCGCCGGACTAGCCGGGACGTGGCAGTACTTC
-,-,TRBV6-5,TRBJ2-7,CASSYSRAPDEQYF,TGTGCCAGCAGTTACTCAAGGGCCCCCGACGAGCAGTACTTC
-,-,TRBV19,TRBJ1-5,CASTPDTGLNQPQHF,TGTGCCAGTACCCCAGATACCGGGCTCAATCAGCCCCAGCATTTT
-,many,TRBV10-3,TRBJ1-1,CAINIPGGTEAFF,TGTGCCATCAACATCCCGGGAGGCACTGAAGCTTTCTTT
TRBD2,-,TRBV5-4,TRBJ2-3,CASSLPLGLASGADTQYF,TGTGCCAGCAGCTTACCCCTGGGACTAGCGAGTGGGGCAGATACGCAGTATTTT
TRBD2,many,TRBV7-9,TRBJ2-3,CASSSSSGRTDTQYF,TGTGCCAGCAGCTCCTCTAGCGGGAGAACAGATACGCAGTATTTT
-,many,TRBV29-1,TRBJ2-2,CSVPVRTGELFF,TGCAGCGTCCCCGTTAGAACCGGGGAGCTGTTTTTT
-,many,TRBV5-1,TRBJ2-4,CASSFGDRNIQYF,TGCGCCAGCAGCTTCGGTGACAGAAACATTCAGTACTTC
-,many,TRBV28,TRBJ2-7,CASSFGASYEQYF,TGTGCCAGCAGTTTTGGGGCCTCCTACGAGCAGTACTTC
-,-,TRBV12-5,TRBJ2-1,CASGLNGVSYNEQFF,TGTGCTAGTGGTTTAAATGGTGTGTCCTACAATGAGCAGTTCTTC
TRBD1,many,TRBV6-2/TRBV6-3,TRBJ1-5,CASRGTGAPGQPQHF,TGTGCCAGCCGGGGGACAGGGGCCCCTGGGCAGCCCCAGCATTTT
TRBD1,many,TRBV7-2,TRBJ2-1,CASSLVGTGYYNEQFF,TGTGCCAGCAGCTTAGTTGGGACAGGGTACTACAATGAGCAGTTCTTC
-,-,TRBV5-5,TRBJ1-5,CASSLVGVGQPQHF,TGTGCCAGCAGCTTGGTAGGGGTTGGTCAGCCCCAGCATTTT
-,many,TRBV5-4,TRBJ2-2,CASSSGTNTGELFF,TGTGCCAGCAGCTCCGGGACCAACACCGGGGAGCTGTTTTTT
TRBD1,many,TRBV7-6,TRBJ2-3,CASSKNRGTTDTQYF,TGTGCCAGCAGTAAAAACAGGGGGACCACAGATACGCAGTATTTT
-,many,TRBV6-2/TRBV6-3,TRBJ2-5,CASSYGLVETQYF,TGTGCCAGCAGTTACGGCCTCGTGGAGACCCAGTACTTC
-,-,TRBV7-2,TRBJ1-2,CASSLVGAGRDLYGYTF,TGTGCCAGCAGCTTAGTCGGTGCGGGGAGGGACCTCTATGGCTACACCTTC
TRBD1,many,TRBV6-6,TRBJ1-1,CASRQGGEDTEAFF,TGTGCCAGCAGACAAGGGGGCGAGGACACTGAAGCTTTCTTT
-,many,TRBV10-3,TRBJ2-5,CAYSGSYQETQYF,TGTGCTTATTCAGGGTCCTACCAAGAGACCCAGTACTTC
-,many,TRBV3-1,TRBJ1-1,CASGVNTEAFF,TGTGCCAGCGGCGTGAACACTGAAGCTTTCTTT
-,many,TRBV6-5,TRBJ1-2,CASSYGDKGYGYTF,TGTGCCAGCAGTTACGGGGACAAGGGGTATGGCTACACCTTC
-,many,TRBV20-1,TRBJ2-2,CSARGRVSNTGELFF,TGCAGTGCTAGAGGCCGGGTCTCGAACACCGGGGAGCTGTTTTTT
-,few,TRBV5-1,TRBJ2-1,CASSFTSRNEQFF,TGCGCCAGCAGCTTTACCAGCCGGAATGAGCAGTTCTTC
-,many,TRBV9,TRBJ2-7,CASSVVYEQYF,TGTGCCAGCAGCGTAGTCTACGAGCAGTACTTC
TRBD1,few,TRBV2,TRBJ1-5,CASSGAQGGPQHF,TGTGCCAGCAGTGGGGCCCAGGGGGGGCCCCAGCATTTT
TRBD1,many,TRBV13,TRBJ1-2,CASSSGLSQDRVLGGYTF,TGTGCCAGCAGCTCCGGCTTATCCCAGGACAGGGTTTTGGGTGGCTACACCTTC